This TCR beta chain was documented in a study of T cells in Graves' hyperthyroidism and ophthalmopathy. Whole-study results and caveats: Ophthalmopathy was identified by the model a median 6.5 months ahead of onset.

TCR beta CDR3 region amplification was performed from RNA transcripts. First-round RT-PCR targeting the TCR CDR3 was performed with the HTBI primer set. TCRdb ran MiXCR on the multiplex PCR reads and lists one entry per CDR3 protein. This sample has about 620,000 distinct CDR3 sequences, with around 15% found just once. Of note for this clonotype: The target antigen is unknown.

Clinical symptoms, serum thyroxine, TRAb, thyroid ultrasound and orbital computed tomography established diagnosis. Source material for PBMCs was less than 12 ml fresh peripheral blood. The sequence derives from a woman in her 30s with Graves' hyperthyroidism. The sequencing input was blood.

CDR3 sequence: CASPAGQGRETQYF. The CDR3 DNA sequence: TGTGCTAGTCCCGCCGGACAGGGTCGGGAGACCCAGTACTTC. V and J are TRBV12-5 and TRBJ2-5; 8 bases are shared with TRBD1. The V gene's germline CDR1 is LGHNT and CDR2 FRNRAP. The CDR3 totals 14 residues. V was clipped by 8 bases and J by 5 bases; unmatched bases: 10.